Sequencing of this T cell receptor beta chain was carried out in a study of blood T cell repertoires in COVID-19. Study context: The study drew acute and convalescent COVID-19 samples from the United States, Italy and Spain.

Original handling: How many nucleated cells were present was estimated from reference gene primer amplification. The protocol was immunoSEQ multiplex PCR, while the TCRdb copy is restricted to in-frame clones and leaves out a portion. V, J and clone size are those of that table, while D and trimming were read from the DNA. In the table there are around 140,000 clones, roughly 90% of which are singletons. There are 19 residues in the CDR3. The ends lost 1 base at V and 2 bases at J; junction bases unmatched: 16. This TCR derives from a man between 60 and 70 years old with active or convalescent COVID-19. Sequenced sample: peripheral blood. The genes are TRBV23-1 and TRBJ2-7; 8 positions match TRBD1. TRBV23-1 is flagged as an ORF with uncertain function. The CDR3 DNA reads TGCGCCAGCAGTCAATTATGTAGGGACAGGCGACACCAACCCTACGAGCAGTACTTC. Encoded protein: CASSQLCRDRRHQPYEQYF.